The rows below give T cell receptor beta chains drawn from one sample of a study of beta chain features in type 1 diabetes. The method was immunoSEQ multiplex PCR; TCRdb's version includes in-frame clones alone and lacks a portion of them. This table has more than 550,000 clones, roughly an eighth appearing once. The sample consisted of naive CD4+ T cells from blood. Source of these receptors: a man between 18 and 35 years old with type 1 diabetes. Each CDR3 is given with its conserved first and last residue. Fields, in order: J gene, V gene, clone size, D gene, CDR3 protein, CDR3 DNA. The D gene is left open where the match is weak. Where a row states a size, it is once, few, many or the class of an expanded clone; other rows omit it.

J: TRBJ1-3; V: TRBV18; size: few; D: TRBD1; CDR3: CASSPTGDVGNTIYF; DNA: TGTGCCAGCTCACCGACAGGGGACGTGGGAAACACCATATATTTT
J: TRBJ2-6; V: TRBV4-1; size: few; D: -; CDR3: CASSQQGTGANVLTF; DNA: TGCGCCAGCAGCCAGCAGGGAACTGGGGCCAACGTCCTGACTTTC
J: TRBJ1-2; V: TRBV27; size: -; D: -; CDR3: CASSLLQGGGYTF; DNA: TGTGCCAGCAGTCTACTCCAGGGTGGTGGCTACACCTTC
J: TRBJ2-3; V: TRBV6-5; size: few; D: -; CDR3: CASRVSRDSTDTQYF; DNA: TGTGCCAGCCGGGTCTCCCGGGACAGCACAGATACGCAGTATTTT
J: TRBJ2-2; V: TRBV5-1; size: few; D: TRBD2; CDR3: CASSLAGTSGSTGELFF; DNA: TGCGCCAGCAGCTTGGCTGGGACTAGCGGGAGTACCGGGGAGCTGTTTTTT
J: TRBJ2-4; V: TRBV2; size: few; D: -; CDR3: CAGKDLPQNIQYF; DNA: TGTGCCGGCAAGGATTTGCCCCAAAACATTCAGTACTTC
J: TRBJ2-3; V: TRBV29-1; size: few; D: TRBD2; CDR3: CSVGGTSGSGDTQYF; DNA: TGCAGCGTTGGGGGGACTAGCGGGAGTGGTGATACGCAGTATTTT
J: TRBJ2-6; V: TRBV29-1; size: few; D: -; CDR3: CSVGPGQGANVLTF; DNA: TGCAGCGTTGGTCCAGGTCAGGGGGCCAACGTCCTGACTTTC
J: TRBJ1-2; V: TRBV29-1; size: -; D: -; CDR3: CSVWSNYGYTF; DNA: TGCAGCGTTTGGTCTAACTATGGCTACACCTTC
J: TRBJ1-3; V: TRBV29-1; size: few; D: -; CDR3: CSATSVGGTGNTIYF; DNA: TGCAGCGCGACCTCAGTGGGGGGAACTGGAAACACCATATATTTT
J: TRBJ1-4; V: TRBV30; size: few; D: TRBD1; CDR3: CAWSRGQGPNEKLFF; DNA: TGTGCCTGGAGCCGGGGACAGGGTCCTAATGAAAAACTGTTTTTT
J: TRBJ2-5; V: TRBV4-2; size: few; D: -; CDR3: CASSQGLKETQYF; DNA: TGTGCCAGCAGCCAAGGATTGAAGGAGACCCAGTACTTC
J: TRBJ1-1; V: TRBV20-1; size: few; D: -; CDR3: CSATENTEAFF; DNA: TGCAGTGCTACGGAGAACACTGAAGCTTTCTTT
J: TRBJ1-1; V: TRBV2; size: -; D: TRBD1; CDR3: CASSYQGAEAFF; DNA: TGTGCCAGCAGTTATCAGGGGGCTGAAGCTTTCTTT
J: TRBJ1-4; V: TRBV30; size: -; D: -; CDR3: CAWSIGQATNEKLFF; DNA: TGTGCCTGGAGTATAGGTCAGGCAACTAATGAAAAACTGTTTTTT
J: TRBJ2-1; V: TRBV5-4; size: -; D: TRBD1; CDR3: CASQSRDRLYNEQFF; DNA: TGTGCCAGCCAATCTCGGGACAGATTATACAATGAGCAGTTCTTC
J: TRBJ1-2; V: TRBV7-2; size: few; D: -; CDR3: CASSLAMTVNYGYTF; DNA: TGTGCCAGCAGCTTAGCTATGACAGTTAACTATGGCTACACCTTC
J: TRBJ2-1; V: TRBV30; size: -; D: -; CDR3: CAWSLGDRQFF; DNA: TGTGCCTGGAGTTTGGGGGATAGGCAGTTCTTC
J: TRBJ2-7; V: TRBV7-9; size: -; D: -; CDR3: CASSPRTKFYEQYF; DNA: TGTGCCAGCAGCCCCCGGACCAAATTCTACGAGCAGTACTTC
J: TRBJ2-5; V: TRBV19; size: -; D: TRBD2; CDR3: CASKDGGSAETQYF; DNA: TGTGCCAGTAAGGACGGGGGGAGTGCGGAGACCCAGTACTTC
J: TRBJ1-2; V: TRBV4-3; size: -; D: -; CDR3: CASSFIPGPAAGGYTF; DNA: TGCGCCAGCAGCTTCATTCCGGGACCTGCCGCGGGTGGCTACACCTTC
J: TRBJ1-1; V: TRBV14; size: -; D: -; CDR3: CASSQVAGLRSAEAFF; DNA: TGTGCCAGCAGCCAAGTTGCTGGACTCAGGTCCGCTGAAGCTTTCTTT
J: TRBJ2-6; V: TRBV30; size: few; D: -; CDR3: CAWSVFNSGANVLTF; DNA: TGTGCCTGGAGTGTTTTCAACTCTGGGGCCAACGTCCTGACTTTC
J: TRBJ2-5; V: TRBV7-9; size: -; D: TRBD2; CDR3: CASSAYPSGIGYGETQYF; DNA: TGTGCCAGCAGCGCATACCCTAGCGGGATCGGCTACGGGGAGACCCAGTACTTC
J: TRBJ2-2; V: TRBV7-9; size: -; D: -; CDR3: CASREGGNTGELFF; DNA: TGTGCCAGCAGGGAAGGTGGTAACACCGGGGAGCTGTTTTTT
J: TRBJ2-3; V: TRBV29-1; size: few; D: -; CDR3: CSVTGGEDTQYF; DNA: TGCAGCGTTACCGGGGGAGAAGATACGCAGTATTTT
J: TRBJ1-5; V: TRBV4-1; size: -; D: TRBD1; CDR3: CASSQPDRGEQPQHF; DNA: TGCGCCAGCAGCCAACCGGACAGGGGAGAGCAGCCCCAGCATTTT
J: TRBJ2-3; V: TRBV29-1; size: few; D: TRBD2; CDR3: CSAAPGLGIPSTDTQYF; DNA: TGCAGCGCCGCCCCGGGACTAGGGATCCCTAGCACAGATACGCAGTATTTT
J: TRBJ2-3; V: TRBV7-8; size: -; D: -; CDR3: CASSLASWGTTDTQYF; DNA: TGTGCCAGCAGCTTAGCATCTTGGGGGACGACAGATACGCAGTATTTT
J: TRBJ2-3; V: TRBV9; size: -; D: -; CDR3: CASSVGGDRALDTQYF; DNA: TGTGCCAGCAGCGTGGGGGGAGACCGGGCCCTTGATACGCAGTATTTT
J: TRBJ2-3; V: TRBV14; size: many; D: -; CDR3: CASSQAGADTQYF; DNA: TGTGCCAGCAGCCAAGCGGGAGCAGATACGCAGTATTTT
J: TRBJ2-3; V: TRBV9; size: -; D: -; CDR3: CASSAVRSSTDTQYF; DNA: TGTGCCAGCAGCGCGGTTCGTTCTAGCACAGATACGCAGTATTTT
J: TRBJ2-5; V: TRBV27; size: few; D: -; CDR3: CASSRVDGETQYF; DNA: TGTGCCAGCAGTAGGGTGGACGGAGAGACCCAGTACTTC
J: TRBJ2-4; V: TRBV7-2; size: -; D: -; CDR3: CASSPPRDGKNIQYF; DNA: TGTGCCAGCAGCCCACCCCGCGATGGCAAAAACATTCAGTACTTC
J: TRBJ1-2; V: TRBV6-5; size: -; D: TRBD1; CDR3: CASSAPGQNYGYTF; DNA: TGTGCCAGCAGTGCCCCGGGACAGAACTATGGCTACACCTTC
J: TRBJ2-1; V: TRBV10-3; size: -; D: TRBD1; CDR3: CAISTGDDEQFF; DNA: TGTGCCATCAGTACAGGGGACGATGAGCAGTTCTTC
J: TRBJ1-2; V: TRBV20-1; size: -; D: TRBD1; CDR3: CSATGGFGYTF; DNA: TGCAGTGCTACAGGGGGGTTTGGCTACACCTTC
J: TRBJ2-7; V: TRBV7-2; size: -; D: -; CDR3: CASSRRSTYEQYF; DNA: TGTGCCAGCAGCCGACGGAGTACCTACGAGCAGTACTTC
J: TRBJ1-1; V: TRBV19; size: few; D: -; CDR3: CASSVWQPNTEAFF; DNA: TGTGCCAGTAGTGTGTGGCAGCCGAACACTGAAGCTTTCTTT
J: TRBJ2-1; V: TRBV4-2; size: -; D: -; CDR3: CASSQDVRGSYNEQFF; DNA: TGTGCCAGCAGCCAAGACGTCCGGGGTTCCTACAATGAGCAGTTCTTC
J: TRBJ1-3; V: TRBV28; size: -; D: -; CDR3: CAILAGNGNTIYF; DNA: TGTGCCATACTCGCAGGAAACGGAAACACCATATATTTT
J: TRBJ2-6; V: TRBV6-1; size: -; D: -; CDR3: CASGTSGANVLTF; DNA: TGTGCCAGCGGAACTTCTGGGGCCAACGTCCTGACTTTC
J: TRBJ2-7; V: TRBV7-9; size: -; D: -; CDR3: CASSLDNEQYF; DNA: TGTGCCAGCAGCTTAGACAACGAGCAGTACTTC
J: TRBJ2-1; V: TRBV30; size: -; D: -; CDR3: CAWSQYNEQFF; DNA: TGTGCCTGGAGTCAGTACAATGAGCAGTTCTTC
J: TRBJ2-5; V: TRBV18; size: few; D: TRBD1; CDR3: CASSLGQGGETQYF; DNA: TGTGCCAGCTCACTCGGACAGGGTGGAGAGACCCAGTACTTC
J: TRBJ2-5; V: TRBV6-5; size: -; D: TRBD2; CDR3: CASSAGLAKETQYF; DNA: TGTGCCAGCAGTGCGGGACTAGCTAAAGAGACCCAGTACTTC
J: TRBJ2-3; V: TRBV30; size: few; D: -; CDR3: CACRIQGKGSDTQYF; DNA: TGTGCCTGCCGAATCCAGGGTAAAGGGTCAGATACGCAGTATTTT
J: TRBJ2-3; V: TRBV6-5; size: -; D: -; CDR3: CASSYGGTSTDTQYF; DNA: TGTGCCAGCAGTTACGGGGGAACTAGCACAGATACGCAGTATTTT
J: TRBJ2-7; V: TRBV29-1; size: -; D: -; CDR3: CSVVSILSYEQYF; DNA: TGCAGCGTTGTGTCCATCCTCTCCTACGAGCAGTACTTC
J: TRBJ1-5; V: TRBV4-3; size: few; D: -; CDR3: CASSQGGVGGQPQHF; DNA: TGCGCCAGCAGCCAAGGCGGGGTGGGCGGGCAGCCCCAGCATTTT
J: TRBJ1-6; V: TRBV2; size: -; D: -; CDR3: CASSSEGGSPLHF; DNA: TGTGCCAGCAGTAGCGAGGGCGGTTCACCCCTCCACTTT
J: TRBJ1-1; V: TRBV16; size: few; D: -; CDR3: CASSQSPGLRAFF; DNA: TGTGCCAGCAGCCAATCCCCGGGACTTAGAGCTTTCTTT
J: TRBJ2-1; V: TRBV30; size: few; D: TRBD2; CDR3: CAWSPGTSGAFF; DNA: TGTGCCTGGAGCCCCGGGACTAGCGGGGCGTTCTTC
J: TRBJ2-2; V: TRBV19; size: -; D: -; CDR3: CASSMDRSTGELFF; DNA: TGTGCCAGTAGTATGGACCGGTCCACCGGGGAGCTGTTTTTT